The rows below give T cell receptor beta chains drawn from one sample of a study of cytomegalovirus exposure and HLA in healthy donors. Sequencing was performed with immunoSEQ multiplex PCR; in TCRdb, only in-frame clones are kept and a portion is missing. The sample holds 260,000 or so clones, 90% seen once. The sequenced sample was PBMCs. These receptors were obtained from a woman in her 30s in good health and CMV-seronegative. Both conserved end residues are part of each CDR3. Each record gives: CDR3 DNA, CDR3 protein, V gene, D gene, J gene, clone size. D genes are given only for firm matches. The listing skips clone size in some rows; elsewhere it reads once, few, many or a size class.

TGTGCCAGCAGGGTCGGACCCTACGAGCAGTACTTC	CASRVGPYEQYF	TRBV28	.	TRBJ2-7	.
TGTGCCAGCAGCTTAGATGGGGTGGAAGCTTTCTTT	CASSLDGVEAFF	TRBV7-9	.	TRBJ1-1	.
TGTGCCAGCAGCCCGAGACTAGCGGGAGTTTGGGAAAAAGAGACCCAGTACTTC	CASSPRLAGVWEKETQYF	TRBV5-4	TRBD2	TRBJ2-5	.
TGTGCCAGCGTGGCTAGCGGGATTTTCGAGCAGTACTTC	CASVASGIFEQYF	TRBV28	TRBD2	TRBJ2-7	.
TGTGCCAGCAGTGAGATGCAGGGGAGTGAGCCCCAGCATTTT	CASSEMQGSEPQHF	TRBV2	.	TRBJ1-5	.
TGTGCCAGCAGCTTGGCCCAGGAGCAGTTCTTC	CASSLAQEQFF	TRBV5-4	.	TRBJ2-1	.
TGTGCCAGCAGTCGGCCGAATCAGGGAAGGTTAGATCAGCCCCAGCATTTT	CASSRPNQGRLDQPQHF	TRBV28	.	TRBJ1-5	.
TGCAGCGTACCTAGCGGAAGCTCCTACAATGAGCAGTTCTTC	CSVPSGSSYNEQFF	TRBV29-1	TRBD2	TRBJ2-1	.
TGTGCCAGCAGCTTAGTTTTCGGGGAGACCCAGTACTTC	CASSLVFGETQYF	TRBV7-2	.	TRBJ2-5	.
TGTGCCAGCAGCCAAGATTTGGGACAGGGGTCCGAAAAACTGTTTTTT	CASSQDLGQGSEKLFF	TRBV4-2	TRBD1	TRBJ1-4	.
TGCGCCAGCAGCTTGACCCTAGCGGGAAATGAGAAAAACATTCAGTACTTC	CASSLTLAGNEKNIQYF	TRBV5-1	TRBD2	TRBJ2-4	once
TGTGCCAGCTCACCCTATGGGACCGAAAGCTCTGGAAACACCATATATTTT	CASSPYGTESSGNTIYF	TRBV18	.	TRBJ1-3	.
TGTGCCAGCCCCTCAAAAGCGGGACAGGGTCCCTACGAGCAGTACTTC	CASPSKAGQGPYEQYF	TRBV27	TRBD1	TRBJ2-7	.
TGTGCCAGCAGTTTACCGCGACAGGCGGGCGAGCAGTACTTC	CASSLPRQAGEQYF	TRBV28	.	TRBJ2-7	.
TGCGCCAGCAGCTACACAGGGTCGTCGGGTGAAAAACTGTTTTTT	CASSYTGSSGEKLFF	TRBV5-1	.	TRBJ1-4	once
TGTGCCAGCAGGGAGGGACAGGGTAACTACGAGCAGTACTTC	CASREGQGNYEQYF	TRBV5-5	TRBD1	TRBJ2-7	.
TGCGCCAGCAGCTTGTTCCGGGACGGGGATCAGCCCCAGCATTTT	CASSLFRDGDQPQHF	TRBV5-1	.	TRBJ1-5	.
TGCGCCAGCAGCCAAGATGAGGATTGGAACACTGAAGCTTTCTTT	CASSQDEDWNTEAFF	TRBV4-3	.	TRBJ1-1	.
TGCGCCAGCAGCTACTCAATGGGACCCACAGATACGCAGTATTTT	CASSYSMGPTDTQYF	TRBV5-1	.	TRBJ2-3	once
TGCGCCAGCAGCCCTCAGGGCCCCTACGAGCAGTACTTC	CASSPQGPYEQYF	TRBV5-1	.	TRBJ2-7	.
TGCGCCAGCAGCTACTCCAATACGCAGTATTTT	CASSYSNTQYF	TRBV5-1	.	TRBJ2-3	.
TGCAGTGCTAGATGGCGGGAACAGCAGTACTTC	CSARWREQQYF	TRBV20-1	.	TRBJ2-7	.
TGTGCCAGCAGTCTATACGGGACAGGGACGGGGTCTTTAAATGAAAAACTGTTTTTT	CASSLYGTGTGSLNEKLFF	TRBV28	TRBD1	TRBJ1-4	.
TGTGCCAGCAGCACGCGGTTAGTCGAGCAGTACTTC	CASSTRLVEQYF	TRBV7-2	.	TRBJ2-7	.
TGTGCCAGTAGTCAACGAGGAGCCAGGGATCTAGCAGATACGCAGTATTTT	CASSQRGARDLADTQYF	TRBV19	.	TRBJ2-3	.
TGTGCCAGCAGCCAAGATTGGACAGTTTATGGCTACACCTTC	CASSQDWTVYGYTF	TRBV14	.	TRBJ1-2	.
TGTGCCAGCAGAGCACCGGGACAGATGTACGAGCAGTACTTC	CASRAPGQMYEQYF	TRBV6-5	TRBD1	TRBJ2-7	.
TGCAGCGTTGACGGGTACAATGAGCAGTTCTTC	CSVDGYNEQFF	TRBV29-1	.	TRBJ2-1	.
TGTGCCAGCAGTCGGACACTCCGGAGGTACCAAGAGACCCAGTACTTC	CASSRTLRRYQETQYF	TRBV28	.	TRBJ2-5	.
TGTGCCAGCAGCTCAATAGCTAGCGGCTACAATGAGCAGTTCTTC	CASSSIASGYNEQFF	TRBV11-3	TRBD2	TRBJ2-1	.
TGCGCCAGCAGGGACAGGGTGGAAGATCAGCCCCAGCATTTT	CASRDRVEDQPQHF	TRBV23-1	TRBD1	TRBJ1-5	.
TGTGCCAGTACACAGGGGGCGGGGTACGAGCAGTACTTC	CASTQGAGYEQYF	TRBV6-5	TRBD1	TRBJ2-7	.
TGTGCCAGCAGTTCTGGACTCCCCTACAATGAGCAGTTCTTC	CASSSGLPYNEQFF	TRBV27	.	TRBJ2-1	.
TGTGCCAGCACCCTGCTAGCGGGAACCACCGGGGAGCTGTTTTTT	CASTLLAGTTGELFF	TRBV6-5	TRBD2	TRBJ2-2	once
TGTGCCAGCAGTGGACGGATCTCTGGGGCCAACGTCCTGACTTTC	CASSGRISGANVLTF	TRBV28	.	TRBJ2-6	.
TGTGCCACCAGCAGAGATCCTACCCACGAGCAGTACTTC	CATSRDPTHEQYF	TRBV15	.	TRBJ2-7	.
TGTGCCAGCAGTTTAGAACTTAGCGGGAGTGTCTACAATGAGCAGTTCTTC	CASSLELSGSVYNEQFF	TRBV27	TRBD2	TRBJ2-1	.
TGCAGCGTTGAAGAACGATTTGCAGCGGGGGCAGGGGACTCCTACGAGCAGTACTTC	CSVEERFAAGAGDSYEQYF	TRBV29-1	TRBD2	TRBJ2-7	.
TGTGCCAGCAGTAAACGGACAGGGGGCACGGAGACCCAGTACTTC	CASSKRTGGTETQYF	TRBV27	TRBD1	TRBJ2-5	.
TGTGCCAGCGTTCTAGCGGGTTTGGGCGATGAGCAGTTCTTC	CASVLAGLGDEQFF	TRBV7-9	TRBD2	TRBJ2-1	.
TGTGCCAGCAGTTTATCGTGGTACAATGAGCAGTTCTTC	CASSLSWYNEQFF	TRBV27	.	TRBJ2-1	once
TGCGCCAGCAGCCAAGATTTAACATTGAATCAGCCCCAGCATTTT	CASSQDLTLNQPQHF	TRBV4-3	.	TRBJ1-5	.
TGCGCCAGCAGCCAAGACCCGGACGGGGTAAAACTGTTTTTT	CASSQDPDGVKLFF	TRBV4-1	.	TRBJ1-4	.